This T cell receptor beta chain was obtained from a study of cytomegalovirus exposure and HLA in healthy donors. It was with 60 Vbeta and 13 Jbeta primers that the PCR ran. Sequencing used immunoSEQ multiplex PCR; TCRdb keeps in-frame clones, though not all of them. Of about 140,000 clones listed, roughly 80% are singletons. This TCR derives from a middle-aged man in good health and CMV-seronegative. The sequenced sample consisted of PBMCs.

In DNA, the CDR3 is TGTGCCAGCAGTGCAGGGGACGAGACCACCGGGGAGCTGTTTTTT. It translates to CASSAGDETTGELFF. The chain is built from TRBV2 and TRBJ2-2, with a possible D match to TRBD1 (6 bases). The germline V gene encodes CDR1 SNHLY and CDR2 FYNNEI. The CDR3 runs to 15 residues. Trimming took off 4 bases at V and 4 bases at J, with 13 bases between the two ends.